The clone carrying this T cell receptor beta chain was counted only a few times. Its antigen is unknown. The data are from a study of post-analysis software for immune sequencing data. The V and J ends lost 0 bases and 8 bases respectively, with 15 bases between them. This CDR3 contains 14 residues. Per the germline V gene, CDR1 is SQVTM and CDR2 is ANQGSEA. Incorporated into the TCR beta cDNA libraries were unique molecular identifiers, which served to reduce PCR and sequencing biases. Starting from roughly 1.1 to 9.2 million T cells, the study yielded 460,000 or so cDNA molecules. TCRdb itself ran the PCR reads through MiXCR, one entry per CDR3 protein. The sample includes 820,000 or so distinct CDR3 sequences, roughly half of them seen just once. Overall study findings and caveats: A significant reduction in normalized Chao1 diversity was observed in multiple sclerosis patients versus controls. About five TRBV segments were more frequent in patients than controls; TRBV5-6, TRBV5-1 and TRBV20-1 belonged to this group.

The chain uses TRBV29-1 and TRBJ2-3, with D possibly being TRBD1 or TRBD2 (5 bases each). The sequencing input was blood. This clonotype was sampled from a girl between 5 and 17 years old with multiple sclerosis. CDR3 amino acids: CSVEDPTFGGTQYF. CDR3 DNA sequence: TGCAGCGTTGAAGACCCAACTTTTGGGGGTACGCAGTATTTT.